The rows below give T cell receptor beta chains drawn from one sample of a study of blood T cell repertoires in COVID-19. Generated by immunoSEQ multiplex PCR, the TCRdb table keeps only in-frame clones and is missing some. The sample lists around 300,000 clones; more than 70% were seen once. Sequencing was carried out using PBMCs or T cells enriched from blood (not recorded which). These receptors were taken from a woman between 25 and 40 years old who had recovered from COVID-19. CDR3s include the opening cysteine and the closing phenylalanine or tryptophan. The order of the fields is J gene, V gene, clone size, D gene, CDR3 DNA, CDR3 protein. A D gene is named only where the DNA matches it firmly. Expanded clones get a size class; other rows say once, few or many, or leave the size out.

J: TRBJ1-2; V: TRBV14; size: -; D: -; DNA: TGTGCCAGCAGCCAAGATTACGGGAATGGCTATGGCTACACCTTC; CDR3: CASSQDYGNGYGYTF
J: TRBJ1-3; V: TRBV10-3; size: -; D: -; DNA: TGTGCCATCAGTGAGTCGCCGGTGGGCTCTCGCTTTGGAAACACCATATATTTT; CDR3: CAISESPVGSRFGNTIYF
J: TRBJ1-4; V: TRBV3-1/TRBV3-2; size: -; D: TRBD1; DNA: TGTGCCAGCAGCCAGGAAGGACAGGGGTTCGGTAATGAAAAACTGTTTTTT; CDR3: CASSQEGQGFGNEKLFF
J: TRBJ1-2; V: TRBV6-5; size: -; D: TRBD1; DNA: TGTGCCAGCAGACGTACAGGGGACGATGGCTACACCTTC; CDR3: CASRRTGDDGYTF
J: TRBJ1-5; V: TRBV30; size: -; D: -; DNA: TGTGCCTGGAGTTCCGGCAGGGGATGGATGGACAATCAGCCCCAGCATTTT; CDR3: CAWSSGRGWMDNQPQHF
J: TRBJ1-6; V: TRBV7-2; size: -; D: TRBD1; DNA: TGTGCCAGCAGCCGGCGGACAGGGCCCCATATGGTTTCACCCCTCCACTTT; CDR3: CASSRRTGPHMVSPLHF
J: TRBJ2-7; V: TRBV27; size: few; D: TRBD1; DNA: TGTGCCAGCAGTTTGGTTGCAGGGGGCAGGCGGGGTCCCCCCTACGAGCAGTACTTC; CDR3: CASSLVAGGRRGPPYEQYF
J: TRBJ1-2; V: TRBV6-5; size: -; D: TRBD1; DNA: TGTGCCAGCAGCGTACAGGGGGACTATGGCTACACCTTC; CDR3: CASSVQGDYGYTF
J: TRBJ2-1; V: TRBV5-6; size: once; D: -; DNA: TGTGCCAGCAGCCCGACAGACCACAATGAGCAGTTCTTC; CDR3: CASSPTDHNEQFF
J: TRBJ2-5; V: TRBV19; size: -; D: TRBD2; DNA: TGTGCCAGTAGTACCTGGCGGGGGGGCAAAGAGACCCAGTACTTC; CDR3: CASSTWRGGKETQYF
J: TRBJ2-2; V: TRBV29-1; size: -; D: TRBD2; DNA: TGCAGCGTTGAACGGGGGGGATTCACCGGGGAGCTGTTTTTT; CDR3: CSVERGGFTGELFF
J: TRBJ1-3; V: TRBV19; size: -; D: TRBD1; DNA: TGTGCCAGTAGTAGACAGGGGGACGGAAACACCATATATTTT; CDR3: CASSRQGDGNTIYF
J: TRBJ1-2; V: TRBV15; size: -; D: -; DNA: TGTGCCACCAGCAGAGAAGGGGCAGGTAAAGAGGATGGCTACACCTTC; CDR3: CATSREGAGKEDGYTF
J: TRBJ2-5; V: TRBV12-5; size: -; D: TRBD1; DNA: TGTGCTAGTGGGGCCGGGACAGGGGGAAGAGAGACCCAGTACTTC; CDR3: CASGAGTGGRETQYF
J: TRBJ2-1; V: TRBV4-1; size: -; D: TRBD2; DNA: TGCGCCAGCAGCCGAAGGGGACTAGCGGGGGCTTACAATGAGCAGTTCTTC; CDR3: CASSRRGLAGAYNEQFF
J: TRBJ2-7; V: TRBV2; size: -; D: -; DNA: TGTGCCAGCCGGAGGAGGACAGCAAGGACCTACGAGCAGTACTTC; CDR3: CASRRRTARTYEQYF
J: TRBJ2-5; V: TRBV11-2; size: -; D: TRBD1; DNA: TGTGCCAGCAGCTTAGGCAGGACAGGGCAAGAGACCCAGTACTTC; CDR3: CASSLGRTGQETQYF
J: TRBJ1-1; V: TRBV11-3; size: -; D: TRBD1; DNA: TGTGCCAGCAGCTTACCCCACGAAATCGGGACAGTTTATACTGAAGCTTTCTTT; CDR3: CASSLPHEIGTVYTEAFF
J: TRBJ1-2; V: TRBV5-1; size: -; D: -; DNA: TGCGCCAGCGCGGCCGAGTCCTATGGCTACACCTTC; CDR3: CASAAESYGYTF
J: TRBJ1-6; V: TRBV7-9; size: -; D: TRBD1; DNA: TGTGCCAGCAGCCCCGGACAGGGAGAATATTCACCCCTCCACTTT; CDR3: CASSPGQGEYSPLHF
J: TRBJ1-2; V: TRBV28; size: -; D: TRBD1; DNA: TGTGCCAGCGCGCAGGGGGACACCTTTTCCTATGGCTACACCTTC; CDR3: CASAQGDTFSYGYTF
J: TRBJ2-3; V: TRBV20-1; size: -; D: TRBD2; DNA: TGCAGTGCTAGGGGAGGGAAAGGGCAGTATTTT; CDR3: CSARGGKGQYF
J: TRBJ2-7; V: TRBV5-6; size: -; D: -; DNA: TGTGCCAGCAGCTTGGACAGGGCCTACGAGCAGTACTTC; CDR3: CASSLDRAYEQYF
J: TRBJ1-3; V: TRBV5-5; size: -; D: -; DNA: TGTGCCAGCAGCGACTACAGGGTGAGGAGCGGAAACACCATATATTTT; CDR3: CASSDYRVRSGNTIYF
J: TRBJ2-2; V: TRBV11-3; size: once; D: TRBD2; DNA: TGTGCCAGCAGCTCGAGACTAGCGGGGGTTACCGGGGAGCTGTTTTTT; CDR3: CASSSRLAGVTGELFF
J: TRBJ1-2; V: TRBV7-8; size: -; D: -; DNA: TGTGCCAGCAGCTCAACAGAATATGGCTACACCTTC; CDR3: CASSSTEYGYTF
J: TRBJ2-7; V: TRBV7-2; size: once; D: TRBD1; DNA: TGTGCCAGCAGCTCGGAACAGGGGGCAATCTACGAGCAGTACTTC; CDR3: CASSSEQGAIYEQYF